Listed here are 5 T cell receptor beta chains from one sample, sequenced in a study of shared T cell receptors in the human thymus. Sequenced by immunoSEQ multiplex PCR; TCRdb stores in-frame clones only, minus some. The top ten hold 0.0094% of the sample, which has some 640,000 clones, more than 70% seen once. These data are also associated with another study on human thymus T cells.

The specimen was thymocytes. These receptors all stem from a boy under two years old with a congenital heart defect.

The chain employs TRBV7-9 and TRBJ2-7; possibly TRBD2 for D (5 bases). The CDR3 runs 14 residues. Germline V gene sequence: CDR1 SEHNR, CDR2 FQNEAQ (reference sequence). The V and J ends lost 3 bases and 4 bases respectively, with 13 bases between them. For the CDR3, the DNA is TGTGCCAGCAGCTTCCCCGGGGAGAATTACGAGCAGTACTTC. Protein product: CASSFPGENYEQYF.

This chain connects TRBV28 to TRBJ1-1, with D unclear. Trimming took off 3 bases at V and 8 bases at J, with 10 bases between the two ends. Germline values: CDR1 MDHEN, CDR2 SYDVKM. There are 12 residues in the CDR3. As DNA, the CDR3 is TGTGCCAGCAGTTTTGACACTCAAGAAGCTTTCTTT. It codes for CASSFDTQEAFF.

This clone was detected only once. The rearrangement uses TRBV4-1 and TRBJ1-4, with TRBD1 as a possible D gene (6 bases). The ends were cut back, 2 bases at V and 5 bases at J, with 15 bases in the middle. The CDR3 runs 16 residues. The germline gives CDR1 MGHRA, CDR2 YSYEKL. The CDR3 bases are TGCGCCAGCAGCCAACCACCACAAGGGGGAAATGAAAAACTGTTTTTT. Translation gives CASSQPPQGGNEKLFF.

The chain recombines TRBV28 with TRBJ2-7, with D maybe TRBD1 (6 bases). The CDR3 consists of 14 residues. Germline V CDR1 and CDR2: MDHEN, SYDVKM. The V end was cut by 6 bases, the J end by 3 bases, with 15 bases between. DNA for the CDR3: TGTGCCAGCAGCCTTGACAGGACCCTCTACGAGCAGTACTTC. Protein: CASSLDRTLYEQYF.

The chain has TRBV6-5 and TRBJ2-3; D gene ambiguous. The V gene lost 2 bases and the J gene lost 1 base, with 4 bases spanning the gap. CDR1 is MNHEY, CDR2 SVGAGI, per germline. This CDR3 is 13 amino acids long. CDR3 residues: CASSYAGTDTQYF. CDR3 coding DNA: TGTGCCAGCAGTTACGCAGGCACAGATACGCAGTATTTT.